These 10 T cell receptor beta chains originate from one sample sequenced in a study of blood T cell repertoires in COVID-19. Only in-frame clones appear in the TCRdb table, and some are missing; sequencing was by immunoSEQ multiplex PCR. The sample lists about 240,000 clones, approximately 82% occurring once. The sequencing sample was made of peripheral blood. The receptors originated from a woman younger than 35 with acute or convalescent COVID-19.

The gene calls are TRBV19 and TRBJ2-2; TRBD2 matches at 7 bases. Germline V lookup: CDR1 LNHDA, CDR2 SQIVND (reference sequence). CDR3 size: 15 residues. The V gene end was trimmed by 9 bases and the J gene end by 7 bases; junction bases not matched to a gene: 14. The CDR3 region has the DNA TGTGCCAGCGAAATAACTAGCGACCCCAGCGGGGAGCTGTTTTTT. Encoded protein: CASEITSDPSGELFF.

V and J are TRBV19 and TRBJ1-3; 7 bases agree with TRBD1. Germline V lookup: CDR1 LNHDA, CDR2 SQIVND (reference sequence). The CDR3 loop spans 16 amino acids. The junction had 9 bases not matched to a gene; V was cut back by 6 bases and J by 1 base. This chain's CDR3 is CASRRQGTASGNTIYF. In DNA form, the CDR3 reads TGTGCCAGTAGGAGACAGGGTACTGCTTCTGGAAACACCATATATTTT.

The chain combines TRBV7-8 with TRBJ1-6; D is ambiguous. The CDR3 loop spans 16 amino acids. CDR1 is SGHVS and CDR2 is FQNEAQ in the germline V gene. The V end was cut by 0 bases, the J end by 12 bases, with 18 bases between. CDR3 sequence (DNA): TGTGCCAGCAGCTTAGCCGCCGTCGGGGTGCGTGGACCCCTCCACTTT. Translated, it gives CASSLAAVGVRGPLHF.

The chain links TRBV11-2 to TRBJ2-1; D gene uncertain. The germline CDR1 and CDR2 sequences are SGHAT and FQNNGV. The CDR3 runs 19 residues. V lost 1 base, J lost 0 bases, and 19 bases lay in between. The CDR3: CASSLAPLWSAPSYNEQFF. As DNA, the CDR3 is TGTGCCAGCAGCTTAGCCCCCCTTTGGAGCGCCCCCTCCTACAATGAGCAGTTCTTC.

The V gene is TRBV13, the J gene TRBJ2-7; the match to TRBD1 covers 7 bases. The V gene's germline CDR1 is PRHDT and CDR2 FYEKMQ (reference sequence). The V segment lost 6 bases and the J segment 4 bases; nucleotides outside the gene matches: 3. This CDR3 comprises 12 residues. CDR3 bases: TGTGCCAGCAGTCCAGGGGGATACGAGCAGTACTTC. Translation gives CASSPGGYEQYF.

This clone appeared many times. This chain uses TRBV19 with TRBJ1-1, with unresolved D. CDR1 is LNHDA, CDR2 SQIVND, per germline (reference sequence). Trimming left V 5 bases short and J 0 bases short, with 16 bases between. This CDR3 has 16 amino acids. The CDR3 reads CASSAEEIVMNTEAFF. The CDR3 coding sequence is TGTGCCAGTAGTGCGGAGGAGATAGTCATGAACACTGAAGCTTTCTTT.

With respect to this clone: Other DNA sequences in the same sample also yield this CDR3. The chain joins TRBV7-2 to TRBJ2-5, with D uncertain. In germline, CDR1 is SGHTA, CDR2 FQGNSA. This CDR3 comprises 14 residues. V was clipped by 1 base and J by 2 bases, with 8 bases between them. CDR3 residues: CASSLDYYQETQYF. DNA for the CDR3: TGTGCCAGCAGCTTAGATTACTATCAAGAGACCCAGTACTTC.

V and J are TRBV30 and TRBJ2-4, with D possibly being TRBD2 (6 bases). The CDR3 consists of 15 residues. Trimming left V 0 bases short and J 0 bases short, with 9 bases between. Germline V gene data show CDR1 as GTSNPN and CDR2 as SVGIG (reference sequence). The CDR3, as DNA: TGTGCCTGGAGTGTACGGGAGTTAGCCAAAAACATTCAGTACTTC. This encodes CAWSVRELAKNIQYF.

This clone was counted once. This chain links TRBV11-2 with TRBJ1-1; D might be TRBD1 (5 bases). CDR3 length: 14 residues. CDR1 SGHAT and CDR2 FQNNGV come from the germline V gene. Trimming cost V 0 bases and J 6 bases, with 11 bases left between them. CDR3 sequence reads: CASSLESGRAEAFF. The CDR3 bases are TGTGCCAGCAGCTTAGAGTCAGGGAGGGCTGAAGCTTTCTTT.

The rearrangement uses TRBV7-9 and TRBJ2-2; 9 bases agree with TRBD2. The CDR3 covers 15 residues. CDR1 and CDR2 from the germline V gene are SEHNR and FQNEAQ (reference sequence). The trim removed 1 base at V and 6 bases at J, leaving 3 bases unmatched. The CDR3 spells CASSLGLAGPGELFF. The CDR3, as DNA: TGTGCCAGCAGCTTAGGGCTAGCGGGACCCGGGGAGCTGTTTTTT.